Sequencing of this T cell receptor (beta chain) was carried out in a study of cytomegalovirus exposure and HLA in healthy donors. Regarding this clone: Its target is not known.

Looked up from germline, CDR1 is LNHDA and CDR2 is SQIVND (reference sequence). The V gene lost 6 bases and the J gene lost 9 bases, with 24 bases spanning the gap. This CDR3 is 16 amino acids long. Amplification used 60 Vbeta primers and 13 Jbeta primers. TCRdb keeps only in-frame clones here, not all; method: immunoSEQ multiplex PCR. The data hold under 95,000 clones, with less than 85% observed a single time. Findings and limits, study-wide: Analysis was carried out at a later point, and it linked a missense DCLRE1C variant to TCR beta V- and J-gene trimming.

This sequence joins TRBV19 and TRBJ2-1; possible D gene TRBD2, 5 bases. Specimen: PBMCs. This sequence originates from a male donor in good health and CMV-seronegative. CDR3: CASSSPPGLLVSEQFF. CDR3 DNA sequence: TGTGCCAGTAGCTCCCCCCCCGGACTGCTAGTAAGTGAGCAGTTCTTC.